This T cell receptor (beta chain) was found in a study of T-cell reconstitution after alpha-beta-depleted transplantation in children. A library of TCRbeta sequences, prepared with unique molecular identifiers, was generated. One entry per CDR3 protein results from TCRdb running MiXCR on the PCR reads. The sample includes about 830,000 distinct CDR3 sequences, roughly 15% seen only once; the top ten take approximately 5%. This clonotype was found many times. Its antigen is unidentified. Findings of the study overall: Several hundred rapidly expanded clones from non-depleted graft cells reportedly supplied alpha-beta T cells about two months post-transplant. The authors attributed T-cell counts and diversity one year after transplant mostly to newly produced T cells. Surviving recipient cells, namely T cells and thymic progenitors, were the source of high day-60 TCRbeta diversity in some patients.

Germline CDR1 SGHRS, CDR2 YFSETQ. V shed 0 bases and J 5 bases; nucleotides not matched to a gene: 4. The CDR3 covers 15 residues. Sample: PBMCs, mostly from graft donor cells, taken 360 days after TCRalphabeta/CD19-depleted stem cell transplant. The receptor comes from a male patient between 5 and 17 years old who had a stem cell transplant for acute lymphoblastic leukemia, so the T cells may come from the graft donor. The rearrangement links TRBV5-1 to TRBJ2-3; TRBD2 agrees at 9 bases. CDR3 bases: TGCGCCAGCAGCTTGGAACGGCGGGAGGGAGATACGCAGTATTTT. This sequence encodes CASSLERREGDTQYF.